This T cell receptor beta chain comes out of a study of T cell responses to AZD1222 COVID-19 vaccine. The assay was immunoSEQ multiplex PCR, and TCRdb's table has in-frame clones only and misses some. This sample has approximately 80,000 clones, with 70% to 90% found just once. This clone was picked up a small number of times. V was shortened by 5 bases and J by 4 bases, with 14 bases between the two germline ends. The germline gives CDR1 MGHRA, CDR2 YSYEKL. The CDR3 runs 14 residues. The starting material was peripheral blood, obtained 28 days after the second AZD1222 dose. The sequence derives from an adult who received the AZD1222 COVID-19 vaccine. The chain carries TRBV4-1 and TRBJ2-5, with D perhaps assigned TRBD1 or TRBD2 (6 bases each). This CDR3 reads CASSGLGGGETQYF. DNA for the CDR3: TGCGCCAGCAGCGGGCTTGGAGGGGGAGAGACCCAGTACTTC.